This is a list of T cell receptor beta chains from one sample in a study of cytomegalovirus exposure and HLA in healthy donors. The method was immunoSEQ multiplex PCR; TCRdb's version includes in-frame clones alone and lacks a portion of them. The repertoire holds under 200,000 clones, approximately 96% seen once, with about 0.89% in the top ten. The specimen sequenced was PBMCs. These receptors all stem from a woman younger than 35 in good health and CMV-seronegative. CDR3s include the opening cysteine and the closing phenylalanine or tryptophan. D genes are given only for firm matches. Clone size is shown for a subset of rows, as once, few, many or a class of expanded clone.

d_gene	v_gene	j_gene	len	abundance	CDR3aa	CDR3nt
-	TRBV18	TRBJ2-5	13	-	CASSPPSVETQYF	TGTGCCAGCTCACCACCGTCAGTCGAGACCCAGTACTTC
TRBD2	TRBV5-1	TRBJ2-7	18	-	CASSLVGGGTPTAYEQYF	TGCGCCAGCAGCTTGGTGGGGGGGGGAACCCCGACAGCCTACGAGCAGTACTTC
-	TRBV4-2	TRBJ2-5	16	-	CASSASRWGEQETQYF	TGTGCCAGCAGCGCCTCCCGATGGGGGGAACAAGAGACCCAGTACTTC
-	TRBV7-2	TRBJ1-2	14	-	CASSLGIDNYGYTF	TGTGCCAGCAGCTTAGGCATAGATAACTATGGCTACACCTTC
-	TRBV15	TRBJ1-6	16	-	CATSRPFPGGDSPLHF	TGTGCCACCAGCAGACCATTCCCGGGAGGGGACTCACCCCTCCACTTT
-	TRBV21-1	TRBJ2-5	18	-	CARTTRTSGGPYQETQYF	TGTGCCAGAACCACCCGGACTAGCGGGGGGCCGTACCAAGAGACCCAGTACTTC
-	TRBV7-6	TRBJ1-1	17	-	CASSSKSGWVGNTEAFF	TGTGCCAGCAGCTCGAAGTCCGGGTGGGTGGGGAACACTGAAGCTTTCTTT
TRBD1	TRBV30	TRBJ1-5	14	-	CAWSVRQGRQPQHF	TGTGCCTGGAGTGTACGACAGGGCAGGCAGCCCCAGCATTTT
-	TRBV18	TRBJ1-4	13	-	CASSPGIDEKLFF	TGTGCCAGCTCGCCCGGTATTGATGAAAAACTGTTTTTT
-	TRBV11-1	TRBJ2-5	14	-	CASSLGISQETQYF	TGTGCCAGCAGCTTAGGTATCAGCCAAGAGACCCAGTACTTC
-	TRBV6-1	TRBJ1-2	18	-	CASSEAVVGQGWVYGYTF	TGTGCCAGCAGTGAAGCAGTGGTCGGGCAGGGTTGGGTCTATGGCTACACCTTC
TRBD2	TRBV10-3	TRBJ2-3	19	-	CAIRGGGLAGRASTDTQYF	TGTGCCATCAGAGGGGGGGGACTAGCGGGGCGAGCTAGCACAGATACGCAGTATTTT
-	TRBV27	TRBJ1-1	18	-	CASRTDGGPGRSNTEAFF	TGTGCCAGCAGAACCGACGGGGGGCCGGGAAGATCGAACACTGAAGCTTTCTTT
-	TRBV5-6	TRBJ1-4	15	-	CASSPSGATNEKLFF	TGTGCCAGCAGCCCGTCGGGGGCAACTAATGAAAAACTGTTTTTT
-	TRBV6-5	TRBJ1-5	15	-	CASSPFPAESQPQHF	TGTGCCAGCAGCCCGTTTCCAGCGGAGAGTCAGCCCCAGCATTTT
TRBD1	TRBV19	TRBJ2-5	16	-	CASSFGDRVVGETQYF	TGTGCCAGTAGTTTCGGGGACAGGGTGGTAGGAGAGACCCAGTACTTC
-	TRBV7-7	TRBJ2-1	15	-	CASSPAGDRVSEQFF	TGTGCTAGCAGCCCAGCGGGGGACAGGGTTAGTGAGCAGTTCTTC
TRBD1	TRBV4-2	TRBJ2-7	15	-	CASSRGTARSYEQYF	TGTGCCAGCAGCCGTGGGACAGCGCGCTCCTACGAGCAGTACTTC
-	TRBV7-9	TRBJ1-1	15	-	CASSLSLVQGTEAFF	TGTGCCAGCAGCTTGTCTCTGGTGCAGGGCACTGAAGCTTTCTTT
-	TRBV4-2	TRBJ1-1	16	-	CASSQAGGANLVGAFF	TGTGCCAGCAGCCAAGCGGGAGGGGCGAATCTCGTGGGAGCTTTCTTT
TRBD2	TRBV27	TRBJ2-3	17	-	CASSLSGLNPSTDTQYF	TGTGCCAGCAGTTTATCGGGACTAAACCCCAGCACAGATACGCAGTATTTT
TRBD1	TRBV13	TRBJ1-5	18	-	CASSLRGAGGLSNQPQHF	TGTGCCAGCAGCTTACGAGGAGCAGGGGGCTTATCCAATCAGCCCCAGCATTTT
TRBD1	TRBV19	TRBJ2-2	15	-	CASSWDRGSLGELFF	TGTGCCAGTAGTTGGGACAGGGGTAGCCTCGGGGAGCTGTTTTTT
TRBD1	TRBV7-2	TRBJ2-7	15	-	CASKGTGQGAHEQYF	TGTGCCAGCAAAGGGACGGGACAGGGGGCCCACGAGCAGTACTTC
-	TRBV5-6	TRBJ2-1	14	-	CASSLALAGNEQFF	TGTGCCAGCAGCTTGGCTCTAGCTGGCAATGAGCAGTTCTTC
-	TRBV13	TRBJ2-7	14	once	CASSHSEDSYEQYF	TGTGCCAGCAGCCATTCGGAGGATAGCTACGAGCAGTACTTC
-	TRBV5-5	TRBJ2-3	12	once	CASSRDTDTQYF	TGTGCCAGCAGCCGGGACACAGATACGCAGTATTTT
TRBD2	TRBV7-6	TRBJ2-2	17	-	CASSFELAGDPTGELFF	TGTGCCAGCAGCTTCGAACTAGCGGGGGACCCCACCGGGGAGCTGTTTTTT
TRBD2	TRBV6-1	TRBJ2-1	15	once	CASSERTSGSNEQFF	TGTGCCAGCAGTGAACGGACTAGCGGGAGCAATGAGCAGTTCTTC